Given below is one TCR beta chain in context. The sample is drawn from a study of T cell responses to AZD1222 COVID-19 vaccine. The data were produced by immunoSEQ multiplex PCR, yet TCRdb's version contains in-frame clones alone and is incomplete. The sample includes about 110,000 clones, around 95% seen only once; the top ten take about 2.2%. Looked up from germline, CDR1 is SGHDT and CDR2 is YYEEEE. The CDR3 is 14 amino acids. Trimming took 0 bases from V and 2 from J, leaving 7 bases between them. The chain combines TRBV5-6 with TRBJ2-3, with D possibly being TRBD1 (5 bases). The sequence was collected from an adult in good health. The source was peripheral blood, collected on day 0 of AZD1222 vaccination. CDR3: CASSLAGPTDTQYF. CDR3 coding DNA: TGTGCCAGCAGCTTGGCAGGGCCCACAGATACGCAGTATTTT. The entire variable domain, with the rest obtained from reference TRBV5-6 and TRBJ2-3, is as follows: DAGVTQSPTHLIKTRGQQVTLRCSPKSGHDTVSWYQQALGQGPQFIFQYYEEEERQRGNFPDRFSGHQFPNYSSELNVNALLLGDSALYLCASSLAGPTDTQYFGPGTRLTVL.